The 3 T cell receptor beta chains below come from one sample, sequenced in a study of metastatic and nonmetastatic thyroid tumors (dated by TCRdb to the early 2020s). No treatment had been received by any patient before thyroid surgery. The library was generated by PCR. TCRdb shows the sequencer as Illumina HiSeq 4000. TCRdb passed the public sequencing reads through fastp at Q25 and MiXCR, retaining productive beta sequences. Counted in this sample were about 6,200 clones; roughly 34% of them appeared once. Roughly a sixth of the sample is taken by the ten largest. The sequencing input was adjacent normal tissue. The receptors shown here come from a female donor with papillary thyroid cancer or a benign thyroid nodule (not recorded which). Some clones in this sample may be carry-over from other donors' samples.

The chain employs TRBV12-3 or TRBV12-4 and TRBJ2-2; 10 positions match TRBD2. CDR3 length: 19 amino acids. With V trimmed by 1 base and J by 3 bases, 11 bases remained unmatched. CDR3: CASSLVKGIAGGYTGELFF. The CDR3 DNA follows: TGTGCCAGCAGTTTAGTCAAGGGGATAGCGGGAGGATACACCGGGGAGCTGTTTTTT.

This clone was observed a few times. The chain joins TRBV19 to TRBJ2-5, with a tentative D call TRBD2 (7 bases). Germline V gene lookup returns CDR1 LNHDA and CDR2 SQIVND (reference sequence). V shed 3 bases and J shed 5 bases, with 10 bases lying between them. The CDR3 has 13 amino acids. CDR3 loop: CASSMGGRETQYF. CDR3 DNA sequence: TGTGCCAGTAGTATGGGGGGGCGGGAGACCCAGTACTTC. The whole variable domain, remainder taken from reference TRBV19 and TRBJ2-5, is DGGITQSPKYLFRKEGQNVTLSCEQNLNHDAMYWYRQDPGQGLRLIYYSQIVNDFQKGDIAEGYSVSREKKESFPLTVTSAQKNPTAFYLCASSMGGRETQYFGPGTRLLVL.

The J gene is TRBJ2-6, the V gene TRBV28, with unresolved D. The germline V and J ends were trimmed by 5 bases and 2 bases, with 7 bases remaining between them. Germline CDR1 and CDR2: MDHEN and SYDVKM. The CDR3 totals 14 residues. The CDR3 sequence: CASSGRAGANVLTF. The CDR3 DNA is TGTGCCAGCAGTGGCCGCGCTGGGGCCAACGTCCTGACTTTC. Supplemented by reference TRBV28 and TRBJ2-6, the full variable domain reads DVKVTQSSRYLVKRTGEKVFLECVQDMDHENMFWYRQDPGLGLRLIYFSYDVKMKEKGDIPEGYSVSREKKERFSLILESASTNQTSMYLCASSGRAGANVLTFGAGSRLTVL.